Below, 23 T cell receptor beta chains from the same sample are listed, as sequenced in a study of CD8 T cells in ankylosing spondylitis. TCRdb reprocessed the 5' RACE reads via MiXCR and lists one record per CDR3 protein. Here the sample spans 250,000 to 300,000 distinct CDR3 sequences, approximately 20% being singletons. Input material: blood, either unsorted or a sorted T cell fraction (not recorded which). The receptors derive from a male donor with ankylosing spondylitis or in good health (not recorded which).

The chain couples TRBV2 to TRBJ1-4; 9 nucleotides align to TRBD1. Unmatched junction bases numbered 13, after V lost 5 bases and J lost 3 bases. The CDR3 length is 18 residues. Germline V CDR1 and CDR2: SNHLY, FYNNEI. The CDR3 nucleotides are TGTGCCAGCAGTCCCTCCGGGACAGGGAGGATTGCTAATGAAAAACTGTTTTTT. It encodes CASSPSGTGRIANEKLFF.

This rearrangement joins TRBV12-3 or TRBV12-4 to TRBJ2-2, with D perhaps TRBD1 (5 bases). V lost 6 bases and J lost 1, with 12 bases in between. The CDR3 is 15 amino acids. This CDR3 is CASRPLGENTGELFF. CDR3 nucleotide sequence: TGTGCCAGCAGGCCCCTAGGGGAGAACACCGGGGAGCTGTTTTTT.

As to this clonotype: At one end, the junction sequence differs from germline, possibly due to a read error. The rearrangement uses TRBV5-1 and TRBJ1-2; 8 positions match TRBD1. Germline V gives CDR1 SGHRS, CDR2 YFSETQ. There are 14 residues in the CDR3. CDR3 DNA: TGCGTCAGCAGCCCGGGACAGGCTTCGAATGGCTACACCTTC. Translating it yields CVSSPGQASNGYTF.

The V call is TRBV4-2, the J call TRBJ1-6; TRBD1 matches 9 bases. This CDR3 spans 15 amino acids. V shed 1 base and J 9 bases; nucleotides not matched to a gene: 4. Per germline, CDR1 LGHNA and CDR2 YNFKEQ. The CDR3 DNA reads TGTGCCAGCAGCCAAGGCACAGGGGGCGTTTCACCCCTCCACTTT. This sequence encodes CASSQGTGGVSPLHF.

The J gene is TRBJ2-3, the V gene TRBV27, with no clear D. The CDR3 is made up of 13 amino acids. Trimming removed 3 bases at V and 6 bases at J, with 10 bases between. Germline CDR1 and CDR2: MNHEY and SMNVEV (reference sequence). The CDR3 DNA reads as TGTGCCAGCAGTTTTGATAGTGCCGATACGCAGTATTTT. As protein: CASSFDSADTQYF.

This chain links TRBV6-1 with TRBJ2-2; 14 nucleotides align to TRBD2. V was pared by 6 bases and J by 4 bases, with 7 bases of the junction left unmatched. Germline V gene data show CDR1 as MNHNS and CDR2 as SASEGT. CDR3 size: 17 residues. CDR3 DNA: TGTGCCAGCAGGCGAGGGACTAGCGGGAGTTCCACCGGGGAGCTGTTTTTT. Encoded protein: CASRRGTSGSSTGELFF.

This clonotype occurred many times. The CDR3 DNA is TGCAGTGCTGGAAACGACAGAAACTACAATGAGCAGTTCTTC. This gives the protein CSAGNDRNYNEQFF. This chain joins TRBV20-1 and TRBJ2-1; perhaps TRBD1 as D (5 bases). The germline V and J ends were trimmed by 5 bases and 3 bases, with 14 bases remaining between them. Germline V gives CDR1 DFQATT, CDR2 SNEGSKA (reference sequence). The length of the CDR3 is 14 residues.

The chain links TRBV28 to TRBJ2-5; D is uncertain. Germline lookup yields CDR1 MDHEN and CDR2 SYDVKM. The V end lost 2 bases, the J end lost 4 bases, and 8 bases lay between the germline ends. This CDR3 region has 13 residues. The CDR3: CASSLRVSETQYF. For the CDR3, the DNA is TGTGCCAGCAGTTTAAGGGTATCAGAGACCCAGTACTTC.

The genes are TRBV7-3 and TRBJ2-3; 8 nucleotides align to TRBD2. This CDR3 has 16 residues. Germline trimming cut 5 bases from V and 3 bases from J; bases unmatched to any gene: 10. Germline V gene sequence: CDR1 SGHTA, CDR2 FQGTGA. This CDR3 reads CASSPQPAGATDTQYF. CDR3 nucleotides: TGTGCCAGCAGCCCCCAACCAGCGGGAGCTACAGATACGCAGTATTTT.

This clonotype was picked up a small number of times. The rearrangement joins TRBV5-1 to TRBJ2-5; 8 bases line up with TRBD2. Germline CDR1 reads SGHRS; CDR2 reads YFSETQ. The CDR3 has 17 amino acids. V shed 2 bases and J 3 bases; nucleotides not matched to a gene: 12. Here the CDR3 reads CASSFELSGRGEETQYF. The CDR3 DNA reads TGCGCCAGCAGCTTCGAGTTAAGCGGGAGAGGTGAAGAGACCCAGTACTTC.

The table lists this clonotype with a few counts. This chain joins TRBV20-1 and TRBJ2-3, with no clear D. Per the germline V gene, CDR1 is DFQATT and CDR2 is SNEGSKA (reference sequence). The germline V and J ends were trimmed by 3 bases and 1 base, with 8 bases remaining between them. This CDR3 is 13 amino acids long. CDR3 region: CSASVRGTDTQYF. Written as DNA, the CDR3 is TGCAGTGCTAGCGTTCGGGGCACAGATACGCAGTATTTT.

This clonotype was counted a few times. This chain links TRBV5-1 with TRBJ1-6, with D maybe TRBD1 (6 bases). This CDR3 is 15 amino acids long. Germline V lookup: CDR1 SGHRS, CDR2 YFSETQ. Trimming left V 4 bases short and J 9 bases short, with 17 bases between. CDR3 sequence (DNA): TGCGCCAGCAGCAGGGGACAACACCAGATTTCACCCCTCCACTTT. This encodes CASSRGQHQISPLHF.

This clonotype was recorded a few times. The J gene is TRBJ2-1, the V gene TRBV20-1, with 9 positions matching TRBD2. Unmatched junction bases numbered 24, after V lost 6 bases and J lost 12 bases. The CDR3 has 17 residues. In germline, CDR1 is DFQATT, CDR2 SNEGSKA (reference sequence). The CDR3 nucleotides read TGCAGTGCCCCCCTGGGAGCGGGAGGTCGGGATACAATGAGGCAGTTCTTC. Encoded protein: CSAPLGAGGRDTMRQFF.

The chain recombines TRBV11-2 with TRBJ1-1, with D possibly TRBD1 on 5 matching bases. V lost 1 base and J 6 bases, leaving 9 bases between the germline ends. This CDR3 comprises 13 residues. The germline V gene has CDR1 SGHAT and CDR2 FQNNGV. The CDR3 protein is CASSLVGGAEAFF. The CDR3 coding sequence is TGTGCCAGCAGCTTAGTCGGGGGTGCTGAAGCTTTCTTT.

This clonotype was seen many times. The CDR3 nucleotides are TGCAGTGCTCCCAGGACAGGGCAAGAGACCCAGTACTTC. Protein: CSAPRTGQETQYF. The chain is built from TRBV20-1 and TRBJ2-5; 8 bases agree with TRBD1. This CDR3 is built from 13 residues. Losses at the gene ends were 5 bases for V and 2 bases for J; bases not matched to a gene: 4. In germline, CDR1 is DFQATT, CDR2 SNEGSKA (reference sequence).

In its sample, this clonotype was seen a few times. The CDR3 region is CSAGKGCYTF. The CDR3 DNA follows: TGCAGTGCGGGGAAGGGTTGCTACACCTTC. The rearrangement links TRBV20-1 to TRBJ1-2; no definite D call. The CDR3 is 10 amino acids. Between the trimmed V and J ends, which lost 6 bases and 9 bases, there was a span of 11 bases. CDR1 is DFQATT and CDR2 is SNEGSKA in the germline V gene (reference sequence).

The V call is TRBV3-1, the J call TRBJ1-6, with a tentative D call TRBD1 (6 bases). Germline V gene sequence: CDR1 LGHDT, CDR2 YNNKEL (reference sequence). The CDR3 runs to 15 residues. The V gene lost 4 bases and the J gene lost 5 bases, with 12 bases spanning the gap. In DNA, the CDR3 is TGTGCCAGCAGCCGGAACAGGGCCGATAATTCACCCCTCCACTTT. Translation gives CASSRNRADNSPLHF.

This clonotype appeared a few times. In DNA, the CDR3 is TGTGCCAGCAGTACCGCACTGGGTTCACCCCTCCACTTT. It encodes CASSTALGSPLHF. V usage is TRBV12-3 or TRBV12-4 and J usage is TRBJ1-6; D gene unclear. Trimming cost V 5 bases and J 9 bases, with 11 bases left between them. The CDR3 length is 13 residues.

As for this clonotype: A much larger clone is a single base away; this may be a read error. The V gene is TRBV6-4, the J gene TRBJ2-1; either TRBD1 or TRBD2 may fit D (5 bases each). Germline CDR1 and CDR2: MRHNA and SNTAGT. This CDR3 is built from 16 residues. The CDR3 nucleotides are TGTGCCAACAGTGCTCTTGTGGGGGTTTCTTACAATGAGCAGTTCTTC. This gives the protein CANSALVGVSYNEQFF.

This sequence joins TRBV20-1 and TRBJ2-5, with 14 bases fitting TRBD2. CDR1 is DFQATT, CDR2 SNEGSKA, per germline (reference sequence). The CDR3 totals 17 residues. Unmatched junction bases numbered 13, after V lost 6 bases and J lost 4 bases. The CDR3 here is CSAHGLAGGTVSETQYF. The CDR3 coding sequence is TGCAGTGCCCATGGACTAGCGGGGGGTACCGTCTCAGAGACCCAGTACTTC.

In this sample, this clonotype turned up many times. DNA of the CDR3: TGCGCCAGCAGCTTGGATTATCGGCCCGGAGAGACCGGGGAGCTGTTTTTT. Amino acids: CASSLDYRPGETGELFF. The chain recombines TRBV5-1 with TRBJ2-2; D is unresolved. Germline CDR1 reads SGHRS; CDR2 reads YFSETQ. The CDR3 runs to 17 residues. V was cut by 0 bases and J by 5 bases, with 17 bases left in between.

V is TRBV12-3 or TRBV12-4 and J is TRBJ1-3, with 8 bases that match TRBD1. The trim removed 3 bases at V and 0 bases at J, leaving 4 bases unmatched. This CDR3 comprises 16 residues. The CDR3 DNA follows: TGTGCCAGCAGTTTGGGGGACAGGAGCTCTGGAAACACCATATATTTT. As protein: CASSLGDRSSGNTIYF.

The chain carries TRBV12-3 or TRBV12-4 and TRBJ2-2; D is unclear. The CDR3 is 14 residues long. Trimming cost V 5 bases and J 4 bases, with 11 bases left between them. The CDR3 region has the DNA TGTGCCAGCAGTCCCCGACATATCACCGGGGAGCTGTTTTTT. Protein: CASSPRHITGELFF.